This T cell receptor beta chain was documented in a study of shared clonotypes between healthy human individuals. From germline, CDR1 is SGHNT and CDR2 YENEEA. V lost 4 bases, J lost 6 bases, and 0 bases stayed unmatched. There are 11 residues in the CDR3. Details on this clone: The antigen is undetermined.

The repertoire was sequenced with immunoSEQ multiplex PCR; TCRdb's copy has only in-frame clones and lacks some. Of 1 million to 1.2 million clones listed, approximately 80% are singletons. Whole-study findings and limits: Between several donors, naive CD4 clonotypes were shared at a level of around 5.2%.

This clonotype originated in a man aged 18 to 29 in good health. Some clones in this sample may be carry-over from other donors' samples. V usage is TRBV11-3 and J usage is TRBJ2-7; 7 nucleotides align to TRBD2. Sequenced input: memory CD4+ T cells from PBMCs. Sample subset: CD45RA-negative fraction. CDR3 in DNA: TGTGCCAGCAGCTCGGGGGGCGAGCAGTACTTC. Protein sequence: CASSSGGEQYF.